The following is a TCR beta chain sequence with its context. What antigen it recognizes has not been identified. No clone much larger than this one lies a single base away; base qualities are absent. Sorted unstimulated T cells, along with proliferating T cells recovered from mixed lymphocyte reactions, underwent TCRbeta CDR3 sequencing. Fresh whole blood from approximately ten HLA-typed healthy donors was used to isolate PBMCs. Library preparation employed the immunoSEQ multiplex PCR assay. The deep sequencing platform assayed about 10^5 TCR templates per sample. Genomic DNA extracted from sorted T cells was used for TCRbeta CDR3 sequencing. In the paper's pipeline: The R programming language was used for clonal analysis of TCRbeta CDR3 data. Comparing unstimulated samples against CFSE-low samples taken after the reaction was how alloreactive CD4+ and CD8+ clones were defined. Regulatory or non-regulatory origin of alloreactive CD4+ clones was assigned by matching sequences to the sorted unstimulated Treg and non-Treg repertoires. As stored in TCRdb, this immuneACCESS dataset retains in-frame rearrangements with V and J assigned. A fraction of the clones does not appear; measured against another copy, unresolved V genes explain less than half of the discrepancy, and the remainder lacks a known reason. V, J and clone size derive from that table, while D and trimming were established from the DNA sequence. The sample table lists 90,000 to 120,000 clones, around 90% of them with a count of one. Clones ranked in the top ten supply roughly 2.8% of the sample.

The sample comes from a study of siplizumab effects on memory and regulatory T cells (dated by TCRdb to the late 2010s). Turning to the overall study: The effect of the anti-CD2 antibody siplizumab on alloreactive T-cell subsets was examined in allogeneic mixed lymphocyte reactions constructed from human PBMCs.

In the germline V gene (reference sequence), CDR1 corresponds to MNHEY and CDR2 to SMNVEV. The CDR3 runs 14 amino acids, cysteine and phenylalanine included. Only the CDR3 portion is preserved as DNA: 42 bases, with reading frame beginning at the first base. Trimming costs V 8 bases and J 5 bases, and their ends lie 18 bases apart. On the study overall, not on this receptor specifically: Because sequences at frequencies below about 10^-5 were poorly captured, only a minor fraction of alloreactive clones could be mapped back to unstimulated subsets. A naive or memory phenotype could not be assigned to roughly 75-95% of proliferating CD4+ or CD8+ clones. Unstimulated naive T cells appeared to be more diverse than memory T cells, and naive cells seemed to make a substantial contribution to the alloresponse. No functional confirmation was obtained for the suppressive function of proliferating Tregs from siplizumab cultures. Among mappable alloreactive CD4+ clones, the Treg-derived fraction averaged nearly 70% with siplizumab versus 25% to 30% in control reactions. Siplizumab significantly lowered the cumulative frequency of alloreactive sequences that could be traced to unstimulated CD4+ memory T cells.

The specimen was CD4+ T cells sorted from blood. The sequence derives from a human donor in good health. Some clones in this sample may be carry-over from other donors' samples. The V gene is TRBV27 and the J gene is TRBJ1-2; TRBD1 could be the D gene, as 5 bases match. The sequenced DNA: TGTGCCAGCGGCAGTGGGGGACGAGGGTATGGCTACACCTTC. It encodes CASGSGGRGYGYTF.